This TCR beta chain is from a study of graft-versus-host responses after intestinal transplantation. Findings and caveats of the study: Individuals carrying graft-donor T cell macrochimerism showed high graft-versus-host to host-versus-graft clonal ratios in allografts.

Germline V gene data show CDR1 as MNHEY and CDR2 as SVGAGI. Between the trimmed V and J ends, which lost 8 bases and 4 bases, there was a span of 11 bases. The CDR3 has 12 residues. TCRdb keeps only in-frame clones here, not all; method: immunoSEQ multiplex PCR. The profile shows some 41,000 clones, roughly 93% of them singletons. In the case of this clone: Its antigen is as yet unknown.

This sequence joins TRBV6-5 and TRBJ1-1, with no clear D. The sequence was obtained from a human patient who received an intestinal transplant, so some T cells may come from the graft donor. The specimen comprised PBMCs, sampled approximately 700 days after intestinal transplantation. The DNA for the CDR3 is TGTGCCAGCTCTCCAGGTTTCACTGAAGCTTTCTTT. Translated, it gives CASSPGFTEAFF.